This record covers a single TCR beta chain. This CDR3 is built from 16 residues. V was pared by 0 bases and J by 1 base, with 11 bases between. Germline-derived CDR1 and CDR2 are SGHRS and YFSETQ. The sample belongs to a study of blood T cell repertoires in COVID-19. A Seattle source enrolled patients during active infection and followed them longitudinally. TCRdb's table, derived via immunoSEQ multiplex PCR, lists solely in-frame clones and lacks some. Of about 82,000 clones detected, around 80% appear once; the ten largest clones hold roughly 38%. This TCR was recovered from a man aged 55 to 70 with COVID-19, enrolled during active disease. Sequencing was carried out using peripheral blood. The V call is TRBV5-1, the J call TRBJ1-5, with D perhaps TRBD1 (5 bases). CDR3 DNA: TGCGCCAGCAGCTTGGGATCCGGGGGGAGCAATCAGCCCCAGCATTTT. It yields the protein CASSLGSGGSNQPQHF.